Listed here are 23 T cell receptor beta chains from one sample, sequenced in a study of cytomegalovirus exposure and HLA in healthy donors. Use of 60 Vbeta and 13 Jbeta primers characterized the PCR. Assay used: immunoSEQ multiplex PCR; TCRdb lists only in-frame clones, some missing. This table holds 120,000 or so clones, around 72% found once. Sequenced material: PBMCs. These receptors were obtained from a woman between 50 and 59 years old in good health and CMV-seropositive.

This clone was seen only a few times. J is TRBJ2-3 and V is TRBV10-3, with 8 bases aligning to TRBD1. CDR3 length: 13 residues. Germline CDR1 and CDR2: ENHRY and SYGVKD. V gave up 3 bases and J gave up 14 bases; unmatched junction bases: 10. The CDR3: CAISEDPGTGWYF. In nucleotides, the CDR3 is TGTGCCATCAGTGAAGACCCCGGGACAGGCTGGTATTTT.

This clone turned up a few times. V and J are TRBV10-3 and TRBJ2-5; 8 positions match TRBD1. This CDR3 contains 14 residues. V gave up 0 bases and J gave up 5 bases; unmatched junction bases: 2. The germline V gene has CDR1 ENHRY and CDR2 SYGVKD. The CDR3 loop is CAISESTGEETQYF. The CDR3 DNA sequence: TGTGCCATCAGTGAGTCGACAGGGGAGGAGACCCAGTACTTC.

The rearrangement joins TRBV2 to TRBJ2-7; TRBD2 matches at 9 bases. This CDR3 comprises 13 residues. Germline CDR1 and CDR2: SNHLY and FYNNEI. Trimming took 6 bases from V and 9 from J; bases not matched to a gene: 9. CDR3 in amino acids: CASRAEGLASQYF. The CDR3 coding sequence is TGTGCCAGCAGGGCCGAGGGACTAGCCTCGCAGTACTTC.

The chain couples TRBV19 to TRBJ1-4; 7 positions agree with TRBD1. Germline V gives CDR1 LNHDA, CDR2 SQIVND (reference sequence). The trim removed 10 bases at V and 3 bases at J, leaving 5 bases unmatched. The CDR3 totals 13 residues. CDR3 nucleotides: TGTGCCACCCGGACAGGCCCTAATGAAAAACTGTTTTTT. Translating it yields CATRTGPNEKLFF.

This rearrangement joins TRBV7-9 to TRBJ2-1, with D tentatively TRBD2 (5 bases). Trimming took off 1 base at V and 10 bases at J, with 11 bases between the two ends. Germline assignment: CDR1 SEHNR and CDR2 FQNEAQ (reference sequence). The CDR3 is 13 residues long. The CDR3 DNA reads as TGTGCCAGCAGCTTAGAGGCGACTACAGAGCAGTTCTTC. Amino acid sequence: CASSLEATTEQFF.

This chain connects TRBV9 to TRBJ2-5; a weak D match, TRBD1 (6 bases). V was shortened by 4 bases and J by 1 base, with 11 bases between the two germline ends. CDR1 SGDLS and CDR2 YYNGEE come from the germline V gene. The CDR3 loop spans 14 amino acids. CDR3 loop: CASSPRQAQETQYF. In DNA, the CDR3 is TGTGCCAGCAGCCCACGACAGGCCCAAGAGACCCAGTACTTC. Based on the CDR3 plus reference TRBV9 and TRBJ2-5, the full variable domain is DSGVTQTPKHLITATGQRVTLRCSPRSGDLSVYWYQQSLDQGLQFLIQYYNGEERAKGNILERFSAQQFPDLHSELNLSSLELGDSALYFCASSPRQAQETQYFGPGTRLLVL.

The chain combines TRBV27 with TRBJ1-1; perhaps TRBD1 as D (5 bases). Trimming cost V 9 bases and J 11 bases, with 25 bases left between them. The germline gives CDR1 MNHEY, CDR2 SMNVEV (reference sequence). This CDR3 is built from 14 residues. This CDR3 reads CASRYTRQQGSAFF. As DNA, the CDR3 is TGTGCCAGTCGGTACACTCGACAGCAGGGATCCGCTTTCTTT.

DNA for the CDR3: TGTGCCAGCAGCCACCTCAGGGGGCGGAACACTGAAGCTTTCTTT. Translation gives CASSHLRGRNTEAFF. The chain links TRBV11-2 to TRBJ1-1; 8 positions match TRBD1. This CDR3 comprises 15 residues. V lost 5 bases, J lost 1 base, and 6 bases stayed unmatched. Germline loops: CDR1 SGHAT, CDR2 FQNNGV.

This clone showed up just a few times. This CDR3 is CSVEGQPGYNEQFF. The CDR3 region has the DNA TGCAGCGTTGAGGGCCAGCCGGGGTACAATGAGCAGTTCTTC. This sequence joins TRBV29-1 and TRBJ2-1; a possible D gene is TRBD2 (5 bases). Germline lookup yields CDR1 SQVTM and CDR2 ANQGSEA. With 3 bases removed from V and 4 bases from J, the gap between germline ends came to 13 bases. The CDR3 length is 14 residues.

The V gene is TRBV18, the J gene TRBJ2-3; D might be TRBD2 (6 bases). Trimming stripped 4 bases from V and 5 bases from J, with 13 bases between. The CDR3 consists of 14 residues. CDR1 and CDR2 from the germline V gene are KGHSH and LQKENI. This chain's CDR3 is CASSRGVSEDTQYF. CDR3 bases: TGTGCCAGCTCACGGGGGGTCTCCGAAGATACGCAGTATTTT.

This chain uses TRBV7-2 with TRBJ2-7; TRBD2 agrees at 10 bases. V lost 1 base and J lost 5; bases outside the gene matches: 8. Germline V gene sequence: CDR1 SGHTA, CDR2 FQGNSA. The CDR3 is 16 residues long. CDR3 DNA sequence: TGTGCCAGCAGCTTAGGTCGCACTAGCGGGAACCACGAGCAGTACTTC. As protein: CASSLGRTSGNHEQYF. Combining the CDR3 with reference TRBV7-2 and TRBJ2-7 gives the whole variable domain GAGVSQSPSNKVTEKGKDVELRCDPISGHTALYWYRQSLGQGLEFLIYFQGNSAPDKSGLPSDRFSAERTGGSVSTLTIQRTQQEDSAVYLCASSLGRTSGNHEQYFGPGTRLTVT.

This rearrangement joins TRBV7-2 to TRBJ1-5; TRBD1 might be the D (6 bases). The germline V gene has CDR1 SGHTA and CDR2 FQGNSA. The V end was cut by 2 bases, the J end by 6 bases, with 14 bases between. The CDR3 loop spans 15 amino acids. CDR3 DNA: TGTGCCAGCAGCTTACTCGGGGGCGGGGGTCAGCCCCAGCATTTT. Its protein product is CASSLLGGGGQPQHF.

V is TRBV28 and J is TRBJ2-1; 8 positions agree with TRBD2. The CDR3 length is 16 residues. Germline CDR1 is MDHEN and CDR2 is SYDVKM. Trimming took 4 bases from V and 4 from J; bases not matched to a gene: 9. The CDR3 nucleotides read TGTGCCAGCAGTTACTATAGCGGGGCCCATTACAATGAGCAGTTCTTC. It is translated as CASSYYSGAHYNEQFF.

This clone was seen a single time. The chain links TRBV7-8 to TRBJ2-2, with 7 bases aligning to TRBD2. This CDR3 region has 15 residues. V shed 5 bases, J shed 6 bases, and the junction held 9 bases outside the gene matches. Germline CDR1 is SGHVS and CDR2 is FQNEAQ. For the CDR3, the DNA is TGTGCCAGCAGCCCACTGAGCGGGAATCCCGGGGAGCTGTTTTTT. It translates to CASSPLSGNPGELFF. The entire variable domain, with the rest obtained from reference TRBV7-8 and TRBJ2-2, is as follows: GAGVSQSPRYKVAKRGQDVALRCDPISGHVSLFWYQQALGQGPEFLTYFQNEAQLDKSGLPSDRFFAERPEGSVSTLKIQRTQQEDSAVYLCASSPLSGNPGELFFGEGSRLTVL.

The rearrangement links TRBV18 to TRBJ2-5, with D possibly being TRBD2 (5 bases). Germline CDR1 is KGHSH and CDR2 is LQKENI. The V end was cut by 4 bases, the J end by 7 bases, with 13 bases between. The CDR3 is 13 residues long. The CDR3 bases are TGTGCCAGCTCACTCGGACTGGCCGGGACCCAGTACTTC. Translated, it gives CASSLGLAGTQYF. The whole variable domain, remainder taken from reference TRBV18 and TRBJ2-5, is NAGVMQNPRHLVRRRGQEARLRCSPMKGHSHVYWYRQLPEEGLKFMVYLQKENIIDESGMPKERFSAEFPKEGPSILRIQQVVRGDSAAYFCASSLGLAGTQYFGPGTRLLVL.

The CDR3 reads CASSQWTSGRAALYNEQFF. The CDR3 nucleotides read TGCGCCAGCAGCCAATGGACTAGCGGGAGGGCCGCTCTTTACAATGAGCAGTTCTTC. The chain links TRBV4-1 to TRBJ2-1; 15 bases align to TRBD2. V was clipped by 2 bases and J by 4 bases; unmatched bases: 9. CDR1 is MGHRA, CDR2 YSYEKL, per germline. The CDR3 is made up of 19 amino acids.

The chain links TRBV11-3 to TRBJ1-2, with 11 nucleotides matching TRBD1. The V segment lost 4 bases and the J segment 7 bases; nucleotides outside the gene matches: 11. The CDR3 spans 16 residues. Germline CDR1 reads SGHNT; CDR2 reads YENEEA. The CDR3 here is CASSSSDRGLSGGYTF. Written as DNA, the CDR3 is TGTGCCAGCAGCTCGTCGGACAGGGGGCTTTCAGGTGGCTACACCTTC.

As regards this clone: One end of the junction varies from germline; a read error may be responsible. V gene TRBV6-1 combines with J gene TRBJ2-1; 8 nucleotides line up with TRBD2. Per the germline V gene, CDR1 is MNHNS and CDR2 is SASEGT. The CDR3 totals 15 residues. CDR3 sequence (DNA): TGTGCCAGCAGCGAAGCCGGGACTAGTTTATATGAGCAGTTCTTC. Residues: CASSEAGTSLYEQFF.

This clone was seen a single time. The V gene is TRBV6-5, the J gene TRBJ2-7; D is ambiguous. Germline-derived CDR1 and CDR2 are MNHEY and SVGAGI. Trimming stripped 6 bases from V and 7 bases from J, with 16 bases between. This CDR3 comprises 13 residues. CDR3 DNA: TGTGCCAGCAGCTCCGCATCGCTACTGGAGCAGTACTTC. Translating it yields CASSSASLLEQYF.

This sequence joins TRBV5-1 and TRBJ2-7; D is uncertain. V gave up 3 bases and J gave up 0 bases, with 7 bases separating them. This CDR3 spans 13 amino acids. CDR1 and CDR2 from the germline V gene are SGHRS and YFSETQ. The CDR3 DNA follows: TGCGCCAGCAGCTCCCTTAGCTCCTACGAGCAGTACTTC. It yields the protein CASSSLSSYEQYF.

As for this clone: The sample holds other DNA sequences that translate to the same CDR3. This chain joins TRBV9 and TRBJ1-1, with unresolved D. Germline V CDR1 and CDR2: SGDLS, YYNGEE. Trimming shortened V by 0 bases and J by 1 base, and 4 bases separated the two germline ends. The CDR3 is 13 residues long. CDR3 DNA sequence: TGTGCCAGCAGCGTAGCGGGGAACACTGAAGCTTTCTTT. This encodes CASSVAGNTEAFF.

CDR3 amino acids: CASSTGLAYEQYF. CDR3 sequence (DNA): TGTGCCAGCAGTACCGGACTAGCCTACGAGCAGTACTTC. The chain couples TRBV5-6 to TRBJ2-7, with TRBD2 matching 7 bases. Germline values: CDR1 SGHDT, CDR2 YYEEEE. V dropped 5 bases and J dropped 2; count of bases not matched to a gene: 4. The CDR3 spans 13 residues.

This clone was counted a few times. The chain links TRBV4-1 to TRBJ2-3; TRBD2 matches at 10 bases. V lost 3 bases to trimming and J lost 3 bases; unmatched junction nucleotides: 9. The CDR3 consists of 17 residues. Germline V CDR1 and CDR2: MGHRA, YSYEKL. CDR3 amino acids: CASSQASGGRATDTQYF. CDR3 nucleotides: TGCGCCAGCAGCCAGGCTAGCGGGGGACGGGCGACAGATACGCAGTATTTT.